The rows below give T cell receptor beta chains drawn from one sample of a study of T cells in Graves' hyperthyroidism and ophthalmopathy. TCRdb used MiXCR to reprocess the multiplex PCR reads, holding one entry per CDR3 protein. The sample records approximately 610,000 distinct CDR3 sequences, roughly 15% being singletons. Specimen: blood. The receptors here all came from a middle-aged woman with Graves' ophthalmopathy. Both conserved end residues are part of each CDR3. Fields, in order: CDR3 protein, CDR3 DNA, V gene, J gene, D gene, clone size. A D gene is named only where the DNA matches it firmly. Not every row has a clone size; where given, it reads once, few, many or a size class.

CATTFSPAVWSNTGELFF,TGTGCCACCACCTTTTCGCCAGCAGTGTGGAGCAACACCGGGGAGCTGTTTTTT,TRBV6-2/TRBV6-3,TRBJ2-2,-,many
CASRVTSGYYEQYF,TGTGCCAGCAGGGTGACTAGCGGATACTACGAGCAGTACTTC,TRBV6-2/TRBV6-3,TRBJ2-7,TRBD2,-
CASSFLGDRGTYEQYF,TGTGCCAGCAGCTTCTTAGGGGACAGGGGAACCTACGAGCAGTACTTC,TRBV11-2,TRBJ2-7,TRBD1,-
CARGGTEAFF,TGTGCCAGGGGGGGTACTGAAGCTTTCTTT,TRBV12-3/TRBV12-4,TRBJ1-1,-,-
CAWVRDRGLETQYF,TGTGCCTGGGTCCGGGACAGGGGGCTGGAGACCCAGTACTTC,TRBV30,TRBJ2-5,TRBD1,many
CSERTVYGYTF,TGCAGCGAGCGGACAGTTTATGGCTACACCTTC,TRBV29-1,TRBJ1-2,-,-
CASSLGASLDTEAFF,TGTGCCAGCAGCTTGGGGGCCTCACTGGACACTGAAGCTTTCTTT,TRBV7-2,TRBJ1-1,-,-
CASSYRRQGSGETQYF,TGTGCCAGCAGTTACAGGCGACAGGGGAGCGGAGAGACCCAGTACTTC,TRBV6-2/TRBV6-3,TRBJ2-5,TRBD1,many
CSVVTGGYEQYF,TGCAGCGTTGTAACGGGAGGCTACGAGCAGTACTTC,TRBV29-1,TRBJ2-7,TRBD2,many
CASSYPLGGDTLEQYF,TGTGCCAGCAGTTACCCCCTGGGGGGCGACACCTTGGAGCAGTACTTC,TRBV6-5,TRBJ2-7,-,-
CASSLGQGAGTDTQYF,TGTGCCAGCAGCTTAGGACAGGGGGCCGGCACAGATACGCAGTATTTT,TRBV5-4,TRBJ2-3,TRBD1,many
CASSEAHVPYEQYF,TGTGCCAGCAGTGAGGCCCATGTGCCCTACGAGCAGTACTTC,TRBV25-1,TRBJ2-7,-,many
CASSYSLNNEQFF,TGTGCCAGCAGTTACTCGTTAAATAATGAGCAGTTCTTC,TRBV6-5,TRBJ2-1,-,few
CASSLLDVYEQYF,TGTGCCAGCAGTTTATTGGACGTCTACGAGCAGTACTTC,TRBV28,TRBJ2-7,-,many
CASSSPSGVYNEQFF,TGTGCCAGCAGTTCCCCTAGCGGGGTCTACAATGAGCAGTTCTTC,TRBV12-3/TRBV12-4,TRBJ2-1,TRBD2,-
CATRGGASDTEAFF,TGTGCCACCCGGGGGGGCGCGTCAGACACTGAAGCTTTCTTT,TRBV24-1,TRBJ1-1,-,many
CASSLGIAINYEQYF,TGCGCCAGCAGCTTAGGAATCGCAATCAACTACGAGCAGTACTTC,TRBV5-1,TRBJ2-7,-,few
CASSVSSYGYTF,TGTGCCAGCAGTGTATCTAGCTATGGCTACACCTTC,TRBV6-1,TRBJ1-2,-,-
CASSEGAGQGETQYF,TGTGCCAGCAGTGAGGGAGCGGGACAGGGAGAGACCCAGTACTTC,TRBV2,TRBJ2-5,TRBD1,many
CASSTRQGLTYEQYF,TGTGCCAGCAGCACAAGACAGGGGCTCACCTACGAGCAGTACTTC,TRBV11-3,TRBJ2-7,TRBD1,few
CASTYRDGNTEAFF,TGTGCCAGTACCTATAGGGACGGGAACACTGAAGCTTTCTTT,TRBV19,TRBJ1-1,-,many
CASTLTWGEWQPQHF,TGTGCCAGCACCCTTACTTGGGGAGAATGGCAGCCCCAGCATTTT,TRBV6-2/TRBV6-3,TRBJ1-5,-,many
CSARDPNTEAFF,TGCAGTGCTAGGGATCCGAACACTGAAGCTTTCTTT,TRBV20-1,TRBJ1-1,-,many
CASSFRQTNSPLHF,TGTGCCAGCAGTTTCCGACAGACTAATTCACCCCTCCACTTT,TRBV28,TRBJ1-6,-,many
CASSSGHSNQPQHF,TGTGCCAGCAGTTCAGGACATAGCAATCAGCCCCAGCATTTT,TRBV6-5,TRBJ1-5,-,-
CASSGGLMSAQHF,TGTGCCAGCAGTGGGGGGCTGATGTCAGCCCAGCATTTT,TRBV6-1,TRBJ1-5,-,many
CASRKPNCEQYF,TGTGCCAGCAGGAAACCCAACTGCGAGCAGTACTTC,TRBV6-1,TRBJ2-7,-,-
CASSTGGADGYTF,TGTGCCAGCAGCACAGGGGGCGCAGACGGCTACACCTTC,TRBV7-9,TRBJ1-2,TRBD1,many
CASSYRRAYEQYF,TGTGCCAGCAGTTACAGGAGGGCTTACGAGCAGTACTTC,TRBV6-5,TRBJ2-7,-,few
CASSLGSGPRSYEQYF,TGTGCCAGCAGTTTGGGGAGCGGCCCCAGGTCCTACGAGCAGTACTTC,TRBV12-3/TRBV12-4,TRBJ2-7,-,many
CASSFGREYEQYF,TGTGCCAGCAGCTTCGGGAGGGAGTATGAGCAGTACTTC,TRBV7-2,TRBJ2-7,TRBD2,many
CASRSQDVNTGELFF,TGTGCCAGCAGATCCCAGGACGTCAACACCGGGGAGCTGTTTTTT,TRBV28,TRBJ2-2,-,-
CASSYTRTGDNSPLHF,TGTGCCAGCAGTTATACTCGGACAGGGGACAATTCACCCCTCCACTTT,TRBV27,TRBJ1-6,TRBD1,many
CASSLEALASEQYF,TGCGCCAGCAGCTTGGAAGCACTAGCTAGCGAGCAGTACTTC,TRBV5-1,TRBJ2-7,-,many
CASRPGLQEPQHF,TGCGCCAGCAGACCGGGACTCCAGGAGCCCCAGCATTTT,TRBV5-1,TRBJ1-5,-,few
CASSSGEGYGYTF,TGTGCCAGCAGCTCCGGCGAAGGCTATGGCTACACCTTC,TRBV7-9,TRBJ1-2,-,many
CSARDGGDASKNIQYF,TGCAGTGCTAGAGATGGGGGGGATGCGAGCAAAAACATTCAGTACTTC,TRBV20-1,TRBJ2-4,TRBD2,-
CASSSTSGSGAGELFF,TGTGCCAGCAGTTCGACTAGCGGGAGTGGCGCCGGGGAGCTGTTTTTT,TRBV2,TRBJ2-2,TRBD2,many
CSVEDRKGGVEETQYF,TGCAGCGTTGAAGATCGAAAAGGGGGAGTGGAAGAGACCCAGTACTTC,TRBV29-1,TRBJ2-5,-,-